These 17 T cell receptor beta chains came from one sample sequenced in a study of cytomegalovirus exposure and HLA in healthy donors. Primers for the PCR totalled 60 Vbeta and 13 Jbeta. The table came from immunoSEQ multiplex PCR; TCRdb's copy has only in-frame clones and leaves some out. The sample consists of approximately 150,000 clones, approximately 84% of them appearing once. Sequencing was done on a sample of PBMCs. The source is a woman in her sixties in good health and CMV-seropositive.

This sequence joins TRBV5-1 and TRBJ1-1, with D possibly matching TRBD1 (5 bases). The germline V gene has CDR1 SGHRS and CDR2 YFSETQ. Trimming cost V 0 bases and J 1 base, with 10 bases left between them. The CDR3 extends over 15 amino acids. The CDR3 bases are TGCGCCAGCAGCTTGGAACGGGGGAGGAACACTGAAGCTTTCTTT. Translation: CASSLERGRNTEAFF.

V and J are TRBV6-5 and TRBJ2-5, with D uncertain. The assigned J gene may be wrong: the sequence end matches TRBJ2-7 better. Germline V gene sequence: CDR1 MNHEY, CDR2 SVGAGI. CDR3 length equals 13 residues. CDR3 DNA: TGTGCCAGCAGTTACCTTGGTAGCTACGAGCAGTACTTC. It yields the protein CASSYLGSYEQYF.

The chain has TRBV7-2 and TRBJ2-7; 9 positions match TRBD1. CDR1 is SGHTA and CDR2 is FQGNSA in the germline V gene. The CDR3 extends over 15 amino acids. Trimming cost V 4 bases and J 5 bases; bases outside gene matches: 9. DNA of the CDR3: TGTGCCAGCAGCTCGGGACAGGGCTTTTCCGACGAGCAGTACTTC. This codes for CASSSGQGFSDEQYF.

The rearrangement links TRBV2 to TRBJ2-2, with D perhaps TRBD1 (6 bases). This CDR3 comprises 15 residues. Germline CDR1 and CDR2: SNHLY and FYNNEI. V lost 3 bases to trimming and J lost 4 bases, with 12 bases between them. CDR3 sequence reads: CASSDPGQITGELFF. CDR3 DNA: TGTGCCAGCAGTGATCCGGGACAAATCACCGGGGAGCTGTTTTTT.

This clone was counted between two and nine times. V is TRBV27 and J is TRBJ1-2; TRBD1 matches 7 bases. Germline loops: CDR1 MNHEY, CDR2 SMNVEV (reference sequence). The CDR3 consists of 14 residues. V shed 4 bases, J shed 3 bases, and the junction held 5 bases outside the gene matches. This chain's CDR3 is CASSYGQDYYGYTF. CDR3 bases: TGTGCCAGCAGTTACGGACAGGACTACTATGGCTACACCTTC.

The chain uses TRBV2 and TRBJ2-5; 9 bases are shared with TRBD1. The CDR3 extends over 13 amino acids. Trimming cost V 5 bases and J 4 bases; bases outside gene matches: 2. Germline CDR1 is SNHLY and CDR2 is FYNNEI. CDR3 coding DNA: TGTGCCAGCAGTAAGGGACAGGGAGAGACCCAGTACTTC. Translating it yields CASSKGQGETQYF.

The CDR3 region has the DNA TGTGCCAGCAGTTACTGGGACAGGGCCGGGGAAAAACTGTTTTTT. It yields the protein CASSYWDRAGEKLFF. The J gene is TRBJ1-4, the V gene TRBV6-6; 9 bases fit TRBD1. The germline CDR1 and CDR2 sequences are MNHNY and SVGAGI (reference sequence). The V and J ends lost 1 base and 8 bases, in that order; junction bases with no gene match: 5. The CDR3 contains 15 residues.

V gene TRBV19 combines with J gene TRBJ2-4, with 12 nucleotides matching TRBD2. CDR3 length equals 13 residues. CDR1 LNHDA and CDR2 SQIVND come from the germline V gene (reference sequence). V lost 5 bases and J lost 7; bases outside the gene matches: 0. In DNA, the CDR3 is TGTGCCAGTAGTGGGACTAGCGGGAACATTCAGTACTTC. Its translation is CASSGTSGNIQYF.

This chain joins TRBV2 and TRBJ1-3; D not certain. This CDR3 contains 17 residues. The germline gives CDR1 SNHLY, CDR2 FYNNEI. Trimming took off 3 bases at V and 0 bases at J, with 15 bases between the two ends. The CDR3 DNA reads TGTGCCAGCAGTGAGCCCCCCACACGTTTCTCTGGAAACACCATATATTTT. It is translated as CASSEPPTRFSGNTIYF.

The chain joins TRBV15 to TRBJ1-4, with 7 bases aligning to TRBD1. J lost 4 bases, V lost 0 bases, and 8 bases had no gene match. Looked up from germline, CDR1 is LNHNV and CDR2 is YYDKDF (reference sequence). The CDR3 extends over 17 amino acids. CDR3 bases: TGTGCCACCAGCAGAGACAGGGGGACGACCCTTAATGAAAAACTGTTTTTT. It encodes CATSRDRGTTLNEKLFF.

The V and J genes are TRBV4-2 and TRBJ2-3, with 8 bases matching TRBD1. Germline V gives CDR1 LGHNA, CDR2 YNFKEQ. V lost 0 bases, J lost 5 bases, and 4 bases stayed unmatched. The CDR3 extends over 15 amino acids. DNA of the CDR3: TGTGCCAGCAGCCAAGACAGGGGGCAAGGAGATACGCAGTATTTT. Translating gives CASSQDRGQGDTQYF.

The chain combines TRBV28 with TRBJ2-3, with TRBD2 identical over 10 bases. The CDR3 is made up of 18 amino acids. The V and J ends lost 5 bases and 3 bases, in that order; junction bases with no gene match: 14. From germline, CDR1 is MDHEN and CDR2 SYDVKM. In DNA, the CDR3 is TGTGCCAGCAGTACGGACCTAGCGGGAGTTGGATTTACAGATACGCAGTATTTT. Translating gives CASSTDLAGVGFTDTQYF.

The chain has TRBV7-9 and TRBJ2-3; D possibly corresponds to TRBD2 (6 bases). The germline V and J ends were trimmed by 4 bases and 6 bases, with 11 bases remaining between them. Germline V gene lookup returns CDR1 SEHNR and CDR2 FQNEAQ (reference sequence). The CDR3 totals 13 residues. The DNA for the CDR3 is TGTGCCAGCAGCTCGAGAAGCGGGGATACGCAGTATTTT. Its translation is CASSSRSGDTQYF. Variable domain in full (rest from reference TRBV7-9 and TRBJ2-3): DTGVSQNPRHKITKRGQNVTFRCDPISEHNRLYWYRQTLGQGPEFLTYFQNEAQLEKSRLLSDRFSAERPKGSFSTLEIQRTEQGDSAMYLCASSSRSGDTQYFGPGTRLTVL.

This chain connects TRBV4-1 to TRBJ2-7; a possible D gene is TRBD1 (6 bases). Trimming stripped 5 bases from V and 2 bases from J, with 10 bases between. The germline V gene has CDR1 MGHRA and CDR2 YSYEKL. The CDR3 runs to 13 residues. The CDR3 region is CASSFQGTYEQYF. The CDR3, as DNA: TGCGCCAGCAGCTTTCAGGGGACCTACGAGCAGTACTTC.

This clone was observed once. This chain uses TRBV4-1 with TRBJ2-3, with 10 bases lining up with TRBD2. The junction had 13 bases not matched to a gene; V was cut back by 5 bases and J by 5 bases. The CDR3 totals 17 residues. The germline CDR1 and CDR2 sequences are MGHRA and YSYEKL. Here the CDR3 reads CASSSGPAGGPGDTQYF. CDR3 sequence (DNA): TGCGCCAGCAGCTCAGGGCCAGCGGGAGGGCCTGGAGATACGCAGTATTTT.

This chain uses TRBV4-3 with TRBJ1-2, with no clear D. Trimming shortened V by 3 bases and J by 3 bases, and 20 bases separated the two germline ends. CDR1 is LGHNA and CDR2 is YSLEER in the germline V gene. CDR3 length equals 17 residues. CDR3 protein: CASSQAPVVGLDYGYTF. In DNA, the CDR3 is TGCGCCAGCAGCCAGGCACCAGTGGTGGGCTTGGACTATGGCTACACCTTC.

This rearrangement joins TRBV29-1 to TRBJ1-3, with TRBD1 as a possible D gene (6 bases). The CDR3 is made up of 13 amino acids. Germline CDR1 and CDR2: SQVTM and ANQGSEA. CDR3 coding DNA: TGCGGGGGGGCAGATAGACTTCGGGACACCATATATTTT. Amino acid sequence: CGGADRLRDTIYF.